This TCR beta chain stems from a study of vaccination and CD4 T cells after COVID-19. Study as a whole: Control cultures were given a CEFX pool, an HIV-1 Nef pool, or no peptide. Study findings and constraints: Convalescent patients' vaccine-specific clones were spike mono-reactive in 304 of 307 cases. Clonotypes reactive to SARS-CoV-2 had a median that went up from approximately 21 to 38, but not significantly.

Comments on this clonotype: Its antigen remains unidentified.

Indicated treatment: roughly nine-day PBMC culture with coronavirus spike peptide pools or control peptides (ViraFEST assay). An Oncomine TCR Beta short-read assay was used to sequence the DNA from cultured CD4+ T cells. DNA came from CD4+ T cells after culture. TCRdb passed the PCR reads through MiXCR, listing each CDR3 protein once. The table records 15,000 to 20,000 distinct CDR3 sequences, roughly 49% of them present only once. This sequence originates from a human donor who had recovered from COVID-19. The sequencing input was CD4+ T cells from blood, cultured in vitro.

This CDR3 is CASSATSGGRTDTQYF. The DNA of the CDR3 is TGTGCCAGCTCGGCGACTAGCGGGGGGCGCACAGATACGCAGTATTTT. The genes are TRBV7-2 and TRBJ2-3; 13 positions agree with TRBD2. Germline CDR1 reads SGHTA; CDR2 reads FQGNSA. V lost 8 bases and J lost 1; bases outside the gene matches: 6. The CDR3 consists of 16 residues. Variable domain in full (rest from reference TRBV7-2 and TRBJ2-3): GAGVSQSPSNKVTEKGKDVELRCDPISGHTALYWYRQSLGQGLEFLIYFQGNSAPDKSGLPSDRFSAERTGGSVSTLTIQRTQQEDSAVYLCASSATSGGRTDTQYFGPGTRLTVL.